This TCR beta chain comes out of a study of blood T cell repertoires in COVID-19. TCRdb's copy holds only in-frame clones and misses some; the assay was immunoSEQ multiplex PCR. The sample yields over 90,000 clones, 84% seen once. This CDR3 contains 17 residues. Germline-derived CDR1 and CDR2 are LGHNA and YSLEER. This clone appeared a single time. The source is a human donor in a cohort sampled during active COVID-19. The J gene is TRBJ2-7, the V gene TRBV4-3, with 13 bases lining up with TRBD2. The DNA end favors TRBJ2-1, so the J call may be wrong. The sample taken for sequencing was peripheral blood. CDR3 sequence (DNA): TGCGCCAGCAGCCCGAGGACTAGCGGGGGACCCTACAATGAGCAGTTCTTC. Encoded protein: CASSPRTSGGPYNEQFF.